Presented here are 2 T cell receptor beta chains from one specimen sequenced in a study of technical replicates of blood from a handful of donors (dated by TCRdb to between 2016 and 2019). Library method: the immunoSEQ multiplex PCR assay. TCRdb mirrors the immuneACCESS table, restricted to in-frame sequences. Some clones are absent from its copies; in checked studies, under half trace to an unresolved V gene, and the reason for the others is unknown. The sample profile shows tens of thousands of clones; about 91% of them were found once. In total, the top ten clones hold about 0.4% of the sample. Sequenced: T cells isolated from PBMCs. These TCRs come from a human donor in good health. Some clones in this sample may be carry-over from other donors' samples.

This CDR3 reads CASGGTGAYEQYF. DNA for the CDR3: TGTGCCAGCGGTGGGACAGGGGCCTACGAGCAGTACTTC. The chain recombines TRBV6-1 with TRBJ2-7; 10 bases fit TRBD1. The CDR3 totals 13 residues. V lost 8 bases and J lost 2; bases outside the gene matches: 3. CDR1 MNHNS and CDR2 SASEGT come from the germline V gene.

The chain uses TRBV7-2 and TRBJ2-1, with TRBD1 matching over 9 bases. Germline V gene data show CDR1 as SGHTA and CDR2 as FQGNSA. The CDR3 is made up of 14 amino acids. Trimming cost V 5 bases and J 2 bases; bases outside gene matches: 1. The CDR3 DNA follows: TGTGCCAGCAGCACAGGGGGCGCCTACAATGAGCAGTTCTTC. Its protein product is CASSTGGAYNEQFF.